What follows are 28 T cell receptor beta chains derived from one specimen sequenced in a study of blood T cell repertoires in COVID-19 (dated by TCRdb to the early 2020s). Library construction relied on the immunoSEQ multiplex PCR assay. Imported from immuneACCESS, the table was reduced by TCRdb to in-frame sequences with V and J called. These copies leave out some clones; in studies compared against another copy, an unresolved V gene accounts for under half, and the cause of the remainder is not known. This sample has under 300,000 clones in its table, and roughly 80% of those were observed once. The ten largest account for roughly 3.3% of the sample. Sequencing was carried out using peripheral blood. The source is a woman younger than 30 with acute or convalescent COVID-19.

The gene calls are TRBV13 and TRBJ2-5, with TRBD2 as a possible D gene (6 bases). Looked up from germline, CDR1 is PRHDT and CDR2 is FYEKMQ (reference sequence). Trimming pared 5 bases from V and 5 bases from J, leaving 15 bases between. The CDR3 has 14 amino acids. The CDR3 spells CASSPRDGSETQYF. CDR3 coding DNA: TGTGCCAGCAGCCCCCGTGACGGGAGTGAGACCCAGTACTTC.

About this clone: Germline is not matched at one junction end, which may reflect a read error. This chain links TRBV28 with TRBJ1-2; no reliable D call. CDR3 length equals 14 residues. CDR1 and CDR2 (germline): MDHEN, SYDVKM. The CDR3 is CAISSTERSEGYTF. CDR3 nucleotides: TGTGCCATCAGTTCCACAGAAAGGTCTGAGGGCTACACCTTC.

The V and J genes are TRBV5-1 and TRBJ1-6; TRBD1 agrees at 9 bases. The CDR3 loop spans 17 amino acids. In germline, CDR1 is SGHRS, CDR2 YFSETQ. The V gene end was trimmed by 4 bases and the J gene end by 3 bases; junction bases not matched to a gene: 8. The CDR3 region is CASSPLGDRVYNSPLHF. The DNA for the CDR3 is TGCGCCAGCAGCCCGTTGGGGGACAGGGTCTATAATTCACCCCTCCACTTT.

The chain is built from TRBV19 and TRBJ1-5; unclear D gene. V dropped 3 bases and J dropped 5 bases, with 11 bases sitting between them. This CDR3 has 14 amino acids. Germline values: CDR1 LNHDA, CDR2 SQIVND (reference sequence). The CDR3 sequence is CASSIYGTDQPQHF. CDR3 sequence (DNA): TGTGCCAGTAGTATTTATGGTACGGATCAGCCCCAGCATTTT.

V and J are TRBV25-1 and TRBJ2-1; D ambiguous. Between the trimmed V and J ends, which lost 5 bases and 2 bases, there was a span of 10 bases. The length of the CDR3 is 14 residues. CDR1 MGHDK and CDR2 SYGVNS come from the germline V gene. Here the CDR3 DNA reads TGTGCCAGCAGTCCCACGGGTCCCTACAATGAGCAGTTCTTC. Amino acids: CASSPTGPYNEQFF.

The chain is built from TRBV16 and TRBJ2-5; D not resolved. This CDR3 region has 15 residues. Trimming stripped 4 bases from V and 5 bases from J, with 17 bases between. Germline V gene lookup returns CDR1 KGHSY and CDR2 FQNENV. CDR3 DNA sequence: TGTGCCAGCAGCCTCTTCCCGTCGTCCGGGGAGACCCAGTACTTC. The encoded protein is CASSLFPSSGETQYF.

On this clone: The CDR3 carries no conserved terminal phenylalanine or tryptophan, so it likely arises from a read error. Because the CDR3's place on the DNA is in doubt, the DNA is left out and the CDR3 is given as listed by TCRdb. The rearrangement joins TRBV3-1 (or the pseudogene TRBV3-2) to TRBJ1-5; TRBD1 reflects the table's D call only, with no check against the DNA. The CDR3 adds up to 10 amino acids, both ends counted. Germline lookup yields CDR1 LGHDT and CDR2 YNNKEL (reference sequence). The CDR3: CASSQMDRAY.

The J gene is TRBJ1-5, the V gene TRBV30, with 9 bases lining up with TRBD1. The germline V gene has CDR1 GTSNPN and CDR2 SVGIG (reference sequence). The CDR3 totals 15 residues. V shed 0 bases, J shed 6 bases, and the junction held 6 bases outside the gene matches. CDR3 residues: CAWSVRGTGTQPQHF. CDR3 coding DNA: TGTGCCTGGAGTGTACGGGGGACAGGGACTCAGCCCCAGCATTTT.

This chain uses TRBV7-2 with TRBJ1-2, with 9 bases fitting TRBD1. Trimming took 1 base from V and 2 from J; bases not matched to a gene: 5. This CDR3 has 16 residues. Germline lookup yields CDR1 SGHTA and CDR2 FQGNSA. The CDR3 loop is CASSLDNRGLNYGYTF. The DNA of the CDR3 is TGTGCCAGCAGCTTAGATAACAGGGGGCTGAACTATGGCTACACCTTC.

In DNA, the CDR3 is TGTGCCAGCAGCTTAGACAGCATAGCGGGAGGACGAGAGACCCAGTACTTC. Its translation: CASSLDSIAGGRETQYF. The chain has TRBV7-2 and TRBJ2-5, with 10 bases matching TRBD2. The CDR3 is made up of 17 amino acids. V lost 1 base and J lost 4; bases outside the gene matches: 9. Germline-derived CDR1 and CDR2 are SGHTA and FQGNSA. The variable domain in full, with the rest retrieved from reference TRBV7-2 and TRBJ2-5, is GAGVSQSPSNKVTEKGKDVELRCDPISGHTALYWYRQSLGQGLEFLIYFQGNSAPDKSGLPSDRFSAERTGGSVSTLTIQRTQQEDSAVYLCASSLDSIAGGRETQYFGPGTRLLVL.

This clone has more than one count but fewer than ten. The chain carries TRBV6-5 and TRBJ1-2; D uncertain. This CDR3 contains 13 residues. Deletions cut 2 bases from V and 4 bases from J, with 8 bases between. Germline CDR1 reads MNHEY; CDR2 reads SVGAGI. The CDR3 spells CASSYEKTYGYTF. For the CDR3, the DNA is TGTGCCAGCAGTTACGAGAAAACCTATGGCTACACCTTC.

The chain recombines TRBV19 with TRBJ2-4, with 7 bases aligning to TRBD1. Trimming took 5 bases from V and 2 from J; bases not matched to a gene: 9. Germline assignment: CDR1 LNHDA and CDR2 SQIVND (reference sequence). This CDR3 spans 16 amino acids. The CDR3 protein is CASSAKTGSTKNIQYF. DNA for the CDR3: TGTGCCAGTAGTGCTAAGACAGGGTCAACCAAAAACATTCAGTACTTC.

This sequence joins TRBV27 and TRBJ1-5, with no clear D. CDR3 length: 17 amino acids. Germline lookup yields CDR1 MNHEY and CDR2 SMNVEV (reference sequence). V lost 3 bases and J lost 0, with 15 bases in between. CDR3 amino acids: CASSLWAASYSNQPQHF. The CDR3 nucleotides read TGTGCCAGCAGTTTGTGGGCAGCCAGCTATAGCAATCAGCCCCAGCATTTT.

The CDR3 sequence: CASSLLRGQPQHF. In nucleotides, the CDR3 is TGTGCCAGCAGCTTGCTCCGGGGACAGCCCCAGCATTTT. This rearrangement joins TRBV5-5 to TRBJ1-5; no clear D gene. Germline CDR1 is SGHKS and CDR2 is YYEKEE (reference sequence). Deletions cut 1 base from V and 7 bases from J, with 9 bases between. The CDR3 has 13 residues.

Comments on this clone: Distinct nucleotide sequences in the sample also encode this CDR3. The chain links TRBV6-5 to TRBJ2-7; 11 bases are shared with TRBD1. V trimming: 2 bases; J trimming: 3 bases; junction bases outside the gene matches: 0. There are 14 residues in the CDR3. Per germline, CDR1 MNHEY and CDR2 SVGAGI. CDR3: CASSYGTGGYEQYF. DNA of the CDR3: TGTGCCAGCAGTTACGGGACAGGGGGCTACGAGCAGTACTTC.

This clone was counted a single time. The CDR3 sequence: CASSLIRSYEQYF. DNA for the CDR3: TGTGCCAGCAGTTTAATCAGATCCTACGAGCAGTACTTC. The chain is built from TRBV28 and TRBJ2-7; D gene ambiguous. Germline V gives CDR1 MDHEN, CDR2 SYDVKM. Trimming took 2 bases from V and 1 from J, leaving 6 bases between them. The CDR3 covers 13 residues.

This chain links TRBV12-3 or TRBV12-4 with TRBJ2-5; maybe TRBD1 (6 bases). The CDR3 consists of 13 residues. Trimming shortened V by 3 bases and J by 4 bases, and 9 bases separated the two germline ends. CDR3 DNA: TGTGCCAGCAGTTTTCAGGGGTTAGAGACCCAGTACTTC. Protein sequence: CASSFQGLETQYF.

The genes are TRBV6-5 and TRBJ1-1; D uncertain. CDR3 length: 12 residues. Deletions cut 8 bases from V and 7 bases from J, with 14 bases between. Looked up from germline, CDR1 is MNHEY and CDR2 is SVGAGI. The CDR3 loop is CASSPGGIEAFF. The DNA of the CDR3 is TGTGCCAGCTCCCCCGGAGGTATTGAAGCTTTCTTT.

V gene TRBV20-1 combines with J gene TRBJ2-7, with D maybe TRBD2 (6 bases). Looked up from germline, CDR1 is DFQATT and CDR2 is SNEGSKA (reference sequence). V lost 3 bases to trimming and J lost 0 bases, with 15 bases between them. CDR3 length: 15 residues. The chain's CDR3 is CSASGAGKSSYEQYF. DNA for the CDR3: TGCAGTGCTAGTGGGGCGGGGAAGAGCTCCTACGAGCAGTACTTC.

This chain uses TRBV3-1 (or the pseudogene TRBV3-2) with TRBJ1-1, with 7 bases fitting TRBD1. Germline-derived CDR1 and CDR2 are LGHDT and YNNKEL (reference sequence). CDR3 length: 16 amino acids. V trimming: 1 base; J trimming: 3 bases; junction bases outside the gene matches: 8. The CDR3 sequence: CASSQVPGRGDTEAFF. The DNA of the CDR3 is TGTGCCAGCAGCCAAGTTCCAGGCAGGGGGGACACTGAAGCTTTCTTT.

The chain links TRBV19 to TRBJ1-5; tentative D call: TRBD1 (6 bases). Germline CDR1 LNHDA, CDR2 SQIVND (reference sequence). Trimming took off 5 bases at V and 1 base at J, with 15 bases between the two ends. The CDR3 consists of 16 residues. The CDR3 reads CASSSHGQGSNQPQHF. The CDR3 DNA reads TGTGCCAGTAGTTCCCACGGCCAGGGGAGCAATCAGCCCCAGCATTTT.

V usage is TRBV28 and J usage is TRBJ1-1; D is undetermined. Germline assignment: CDR1 MDHEN and CDR2 SYDVKM. V was clipped by 4 bases and J by 14 bases, with 26 bases between them. This CDR3 has 15 amino acids. CDR3 nucleotide sequence: TGTGCCAGCAGTTGGACTGTTGTAAAGGCCGGAGCCGTGTTCTTT. The encoded protein is CASSWTVVKAGAVFF.

The V call is TRBV28, the J call TRBJ1-4; no reliable D call. Germline V gene sequence: CDR1 MDHEN, CDR2 SYDVKM. This CDR3 region has 16 residues. Trimming removed 1 base from V and 8 bases from J, with 17 bases in between. The CDR3 protein is CASSLLVRAGKEKLFF. The CDR3 DNA follows: TGTGCCAGCAGTTTATTAGTGCGGGCAGGTAAAGAAAAACTGTTTTTT. Full variable domain (outside the CDR3, taken from reference TRBV28 and TRBJ1-4): DVKVTQSSRYLVKRTGEKVFLECVQDMDHENMFWYRQDPGLGLRLIYFSYDVKMKEKGDIPEGYSVSREKKERFSLILESASTNQTSMYLCASSLLVRAGKEKLFFGSGTQLSVL.

This clone has a single count. V usage is TRBV6-5 and J usage is TRBJ1-2, with a weak D call TRBD1 (6 bases). The CDR3 is made up of 15 amino acids. V was cut by 6 bases and J by 3 bases, with 17 bases left in between. Germline-derived CDR1 and CDR2 are MNHEY and SVGAGI. The CDR3 DNA is TGTGCCAGCAGCCCCAGCGGGGGCCTTGACTATGGCTACACCTTC. The encoded protein is CASSPSGGLDYGYTF.

The rearrangement links TRBV12-3 or TRBV12-4 to TRBJ1-2; D is ambiguous. CDR3 length equals 13 residues. With 2 bases removed from V and 8 bases from J, the gap between germline ends came to 12 bases. CDR3 bases: TGTGCCAGCAGTTTATGGGAGAGAAAGGGCTACACCTTC. As protein: CASSLWERKGYTF.

This clone was picked up a small number of times. This chain uses TRBV29-1 with TRBJ1-4; TRBD1 matches at 10 bases. The CDR3 runs to 14 residues. J lost 4 bases, V lost 6 bases, and 5 bases had no gene match. The germline V gene has CDR1 SQVTM and CDR2 ANQGSEA. The CDR3 region is CSVGGTGDNEKLFF. CDR3 in DNA: TGCAGCGTGGGAGGGACAGGGGATAATGAAAAACTGTTTTTT.

In this sample, this clone turned up once. The chain has TRBV7-9 and TRBJ1-2; 7 bases match TRBD1. Unmatched junction bases numbered 7, after V lost 5 bases and J lost 1 base. Germline CDR1 reads SEHNR; CDR2 reads FQNEAQ (reference sequence). This CDR3 contains 15 residues. The CDR3 region has the DNA TGTGCCAGCAGCAGTGGACAGGTGATTAACTATGGCTACACCTTC. Amino acids: CASSSGQVINYGYTF.

The chain joins TRBV24-1 to TRBJ2-3, with D hard to call. V shed 4 bases and J shed 1 base, with 8 bases lying between them. The CDR3 contains 14 residues. Germline lookup yields CDR1 KGHDR and CDR2 SFDVKD. The CDR3 DNA sequence: TGTGCCACCAGTGACCCGAGTGGCACAGATACGCAGTATTTT. It specifies CATSDPSGTDTQYF.